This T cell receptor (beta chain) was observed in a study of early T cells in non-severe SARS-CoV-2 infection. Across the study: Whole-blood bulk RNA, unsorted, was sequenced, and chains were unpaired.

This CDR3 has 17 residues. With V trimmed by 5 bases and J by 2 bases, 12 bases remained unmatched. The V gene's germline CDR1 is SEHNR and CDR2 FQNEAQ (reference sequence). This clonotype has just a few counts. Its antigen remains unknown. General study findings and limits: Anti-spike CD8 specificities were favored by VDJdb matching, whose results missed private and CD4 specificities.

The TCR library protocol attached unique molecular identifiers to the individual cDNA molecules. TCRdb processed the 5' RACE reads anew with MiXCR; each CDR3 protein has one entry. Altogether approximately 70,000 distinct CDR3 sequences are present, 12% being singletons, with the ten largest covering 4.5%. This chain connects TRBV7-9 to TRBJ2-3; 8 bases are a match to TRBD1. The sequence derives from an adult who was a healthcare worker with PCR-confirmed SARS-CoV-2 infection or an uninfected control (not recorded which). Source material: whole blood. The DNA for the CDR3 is TGTGCCAGCAGCGGCCAGGGGGCGGGTTGGCTCACAGATACGCAGTATTTT. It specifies CASSGQGAGWLTDTQYF. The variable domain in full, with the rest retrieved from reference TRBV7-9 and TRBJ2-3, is DTGVSQNPRHKITKRGQNVTFRCDPISEHNRLYWYRQTLGQGPEFLTYFQNEAQLEKSRLLSDRFSAERPKGSFSTLEIQRTEQGDSAMYLCASSGQGAGWLTDTQYFGPGTRLTVL.